One and the same sample provided the 10 T cell receptor beta chains below, sequenced in a study of cytomegalovirus exposure and HLA in healthy donors (dated by TCRdb to the late 2010s). Library construction relied on the immunoSEQ multiplex PCR assay. For the multiplex PCR, a mixture combining 60 forward primers for TCR Vbeta segments and 13 reverse primers for TCR Jbeta segments was used. As stored in TCRdb, this immuneACCESS dataset retains in-frame rearrangements with V and J assigned. A fraction of the clones does not appear; measured against another copy, unresolved V genes explain less than half of the discrepancy, and the remainder lacks a known reason. Across this sample there are approximately 110,000 clones, with approximately 76% seen only once. Under 10% of the sample rests with the top ten. Specimen: PBMCs. The receptor set was obtained from a man in his forties in good health and CMV-seronegative.

This clone was counted only a few times. At one end, the junction sequence differs from germline, possibly due to a read error. The rearrangement links TRBV5-4 to TRBJ1-2, with D perhaps TRBD1 (6 bases). Germline lookup yields CDR1 SGHNT and CDR2 YYREEE (reference sequence). The CDR3 contains 16 residues. For the CDR3, the DNA is TGTGCCAGCAGCTTGGGCCAGGGGACGGTTAACTATGGCTACCCCTTC. As protein: CASSLGQGTVNYGYPF.

For this clone: Mismatch with germline at one junction end may stem from a read error. The gene calls are TRBV7-7 and TRBJ2-2; no clear D gene. The CDR3 sequence is 15 residues long. CDR1 is SSHAT and CDR2 is FNYEAQ in the germline V gene (reference sequence). CDR3 sequence reads: CASSLAGANTGELFF. CDR3 bases: TGTGCTAGCAGCTTAGCTGGAGCAAACACCGGGGAGCTGTTTTTT.

The gene calls are TRBV7-8 and TRBJ1-1; a weak D match, TRBD1 (6 bases). The germline CDR1 and CDR2 sequences are SGHVS and FQNEAQ. The germline V and J ends were trimmed by 2 bases and 7 bases, with 14 bases remaining between them. The CDR3 has 14 amino acids. CDR3 amino acids: CASSLTRGGDEAFF. CDR3 in DNA: TGTGCCAGCAGCTTAACCCGAGGGGGGGATGAAGCTTTCTTT.

The chain combines TRBV4-3 with TRBJ1-4, with 10 bases fitting TRBD1. V lost 5 bases, J lost 6 bases, and 12 bases stayed unmatched. CDR3 length equals 17 residues. CDR1 and CDR2 from the germline V gene are LGHNA and YSLEER. The CDR3, as DNA: TGCGCCAGCAGCAAGACTCAGACCGGGACAGGGGATGAAAAACTGTTTTTT. This translates into CASSKTQTGTGDEKLFF.

V is TRBV29-1 and J is TRBJ1-5; 8 bases agree with TRBD1. The CDR3 sequence is 13 residues long. CDR1 and CDR2 (germline): SQVTM, ANQGSEA. V lost 5 bases and J lost 7; bases outside the gene matches: 7. CDR3 in DNA: TGCAGCGTTTCCCAGGGGGCCCTACAGCCCCAGCATTTT. This sequence encodes CSVSQGALQPQHF. Variable domain in full (rest from reference TRBV29-1 and TRBJ1-5): SAVISQKPSRDICQRGTSLTIQCQVDSQVTMMFWYRQQPGQSLTLIATANQGSEATYESGFVIDKFPISRPNLTFSTLTVSNMSPEDSSIYLCSVSQGALQPQHFGDGTRLSIL.

The V call is TRBV19, the J call TRBJ1-2, with a possible D match to TRBD1 (5 bases). V was clipped by 5 bases and J by 7 bases, with 17 bases between them. This CDR3 contains 14 residues. CDR1 and CDR2 (germline): LNHDA, SQIVND (reference sequence). The DNA for the CDR3 is TGTGCCAGTAGTGACCGGACAAACGTGGGTGGCTACACCTTC. Its protein is CASSDRTNVGGYTF. The full variable domain, in which reference TRBV19 and TRBJ1-2 provide the parts outside the CDR3, is DGGITQSPKYLFRKEGQNVTLSCEQNLNHDAMYWYRQDPGQGLRLIYYSQIVNDFQKGDIAEGYSVSREKKESFPLTVTSAQKNPTAFYLCASSDRTNVGGYTFGSGTRLTVV.

The rearrangement joins TRBV29-1 to TRBJ2-2, with 7 bases lining up with TRBD1. The germline CDR1 and CDR2 sequences are SQVTM and ANQGSEA. J was trimmed by 6 bases and V by 6 bases; bases with no gene match: 1. The CDR3 covers 11 residues. CDR3 in amino acids: CSVDRAGELFF. The CDR3 nucleotides are TGCAGCGTCGACAGGGCCGGGGAGCTGTTTTTT.

This chain joins TRBV4-3 and TRBJ2-7; 7 bases map to TRBD1. The trim removed 4 bases at V and 2 bases at J, leaving 8 bases unmatched. CDR3 length: 15 residues. CDR1 and CDR2 from the germline V gene are LGHNA and YSLEER. The CDR3, as DNA: TGCGCCAGCAGCCGCCGACAGGGTGGCCCCTACGAGCAGTACTTC. This gives the protein CASSRRQGGPYEQYF.

V usage is TRBV5-4 and J usage is TRBJ2-7; TRBD1 matches at 8 bases. Unmatched junction bases numbered 3, after V lost 1 base and J lost 3 bases. Germline V gene lookup returns CDR1 SGHNT and CDR2 YYREEE (reference sequence). The CDR3 has 14 amino acids. The CDR3 region has the DNA TGTGCCAGCAGCTTGTGGGACAGGAGCTACGAGCAGTACTTC. This gives the protein CASSLWDRSYEQYF.

This chain uses TRBV5-6 with TRBJ1-2; no clear D gene. The germline V gene has CDR1 SGHDT and CDR2 YYEEEE. Deletions cut 0 bases from V and 8 bases from J, with 8 bases between. CDR3 length equals 12 residues. The CDR3 DNA follows: TGTGCCAGCAGCTTGGAAGGAGGAGGCTACACCTTC. Residues: CASSLEGGGYTF.